A selection of T cell receptor beta chains follows, all from one sample in a study of blood T cell repertoires in COVID-19. Profiled with immunoSEQ multiplex PCR; TCRdb holds only in-frame clones, not every one. The sample contains about 140,000 clones, roughly 79% of which appear only once. The sequenced material came from peripheral blood. These receptors came from a woman aged 55-75 years with active or convalescent COVID-19. Both conserved end residues are part of each CDR3. Fields, in order: V gene, J gene, D gene, clone size, CDR3 protein, CDR3 DNA. D genes are given only for firm matches. Some rows mark clone size as missing; the rest say once, few, many or name a class of expanded clone.

v_call: TRBV4-3
j_call: TRBJ2-7
d_call: TRBD2
clone_size: .
cdr3_aa: CASSQDTLAANYEQYF
cdr3_nt: TGCGCCAGCAGCCAAGATACCCTAGCGGCAAACTACGAGCAGTACTTC

v_call: TRBV7-2
j_call: TRBJ2-1
d_call: .
clone_size: .
cdr3_aa: CASSRVPRDGFRNEQFF
cdr3_nt: TGTGCCAGCAGCCGGGTACCGCGGGACGGATTCAGGAATGAGCAGTTCTTC

v_call: TRBV5-1
j_call: TRBJ2-1
d_call: TRBD1
clone_size: .
cdr3_aa: CASSLAAQGALRSNNEQFF
cdr3_nt: TGCGCCAGCAGCTTGGCAGCACAGGGGGCTCTCCGATCCAACAATGAGCAGTTCTTC

v_call: TRBV5-1
j_call: TRBJ1-1
d_call: TRBD1
clone_size: .
cdr3_aa: CASSAIGGQGVSTEAFF
cdr3_nt: TGCGCCAGCAGCGCTATTGGGGGACAGGGAGTTTCCACTGAAGCTTTCTTT

v_call: TRBV4-1
j_call: TRBJ2-1
d_call: TRBD1
clone_size: .
cdr3_aa: CASSQDSRGSGEQFF
cdr3_nt: TGCGCCAGCAGCCAAGATTCCAGGGGGTCGGGTGAGCAGTTCTTC

v_call: TRBV29-1
j_call: TRBJ1-2
d_call: .
clone_size: once
cdr3_aa: CSVEGPDYGYTF
cdr3_nt: TGCAGCGTTGAGGGGCCAGACTATGGCTACACCTTC

v_call: TRBV5-4
j_call: TRBJ2-1
d_call: TRBD2
clone_size: .
cdr3_aa: CASSLASGINEQFF
cdr3_nt: TGTGCCAGCAGCTTGGCTAGCGGGATCAATGAGCAGTTCTTC

v_call: TRBV4-2
j_call: TRBJ2-1
d_call: TRBD2
clone_size: .
cdr3_aa: CASSPHPSGRAEKNEQFF
cdr3_nt: TGTGCCAGCAGCCCACACCCTAGCGGGAGGGCCGAGAAAAATGAGCAGTTCTTC

v_call: TRBV5-4
j_call: TRBJ2-1
d_call: TRBD2
clone_size: .
cdr3_aa: CASSTVSASGPNEQFF
cdr3_nt: TGTGCCAGCAGCACAGTTAGTGCTAGCGGGCCCAATGAGCAGTTCTTC

v_call: TRBV5-6
j_call: TRBJ1-1
d_call: TRBD1
clone_size: .
cdr3_aa: CASTYLDRHTEAFF
cdr3_nt: TGTGCCAGCACCTACCTGGACAGGCACACTGAAGCTTTCTTT

v_call: TRBV28
j_call: TRBJ1-2
d_call: TRBD1
clone_size: .
cdr3_aa: CASSSQSGQRTGGYTF
cdr3_nt: TGTGCCAGCAGTTCGCAATCGGGACAGCGAACGGGGGGCTACACCTTC

v_call: TRBV27
j_call: TRBJ2-7
d_call: TRBD2
clone_size: .
cdr3_aa: CASSLTSGGYEQYF
cdr3_nt: TGTGCCAGCAGTTTGACTAGCGGTGGCTACGAGCAGTACTTC

v_call: TRBV5-4
j_call: TRBJ2-2
d_call: .
clone_size: .
cdr3_aa: CASSLAGRVGTGELFF
cdr3_nt: TGTGCCAGCAGCTTGGCCGGCAGGGTCGGAACCGGGGAGCTGTTTTTT

v_call: TRBV6-5
j_call: TRBJ1-6
d_call: .
clone_size: .
cdr3_aa: CASSLTPSGSLHF
cdr3_nt: TGTGCCAGCAGCTTGACCCCCTCCGGGTCCCTCCACTTT

v_call: TRBV6-6
j_call: TRBJ2-7
d_call: .
clone_size: .
cdr3_aa: CASSYPEDEQYF
cdr3_nt: TGTGCCAGCAGTTATCCAGAGGACGAGCAGTACTTC

v_call: TRBV2
j_call: TRBJ2-2
d_call: TRBD1
clone_size: .
cdr3_aa: CASSGAGGLSGELFF
cdr3_nt: TGTGCCAGCAGTGGGGCAGGGGGCCTCTCCGGGGAGCTGTTTTTT

v_call: TRBV28
j_call: TRBJ1-1
d_call: TRBD1
clone_size: .
cdr3_aa: CASSFPQGARPEAFF
cdr3_nt: TGTGCCAGCAGTTTCCCACAGGGGGCCCGGCCTGAAGCTTTCTTT

v_call: TRBV2
j_call: TRBJ1-1
d_call: .
clone_size: .
cdr3_aa: CASRTGWENTEAFF
cdr3_nt: TGTGCCAGCAGAACAGGGTGGGAGAACACTGAAGCTTTCTTT

v_call: TRBV10-3
j_call: TRBJ2-1
d_call: .
clone_size: .
cdr3_aa: CAISGSPRDNYNEQFF
cdr3_nt: TGTGCCATCAGTGGTAGCCCCCGGGACAACTACAATGAGCAGTTCTTC

v_call: TRBV7-8
j_call: TRBJ1-1
d_call: .
clone_size: .
cdr3_aa: CASSSLGGTYTEAFF
cdr3_nt: TGTGCCAGCAGCTCCCTCGGGGGAACTTACACTGAAGCTTTCTTT

v_call: TRBV2
j_call: TRBJ1-2
d_call: .
clone_size: .
cdr3_aa: CASSEFSVYGYTF
cdr3_nt: TGTGCCAGCAGTGAATTCTCGGTCTATGGCTACACCTTC

v_call: TRBV9
j_call: TRBJ1-1
d_call: .
clone_size: once
cdr3_aa: CASSVGGAGFNTEAFF
cdr3_nt: TGTGCCAGCAGCGTTGGTGGGGCAGGCTTTAACACTGAAGCTTTCTTT

v_call: TRBV5-1
j_call: TRBJ2-2
d_call: .
clone_size: .
cdr3_aa: CASSLGQNTGELFF
cdr3_nt: TGCGCCAGCAGCTTGGGGCAGAACACCGGGGAGCTGTTTTTT

v_call: TRBV5-4
j_call: TRBJ1-1
d_call: .
clone_size: .
cdr3_aa: CASSADGFTLSNTEAFF
cdr3_nt: TGTGCCAGCAGCGCCGACGGGTTTACCCTTTCGAACACTGAAGCTTTCTTT

v_call: TRBV2
j_call: TRBJ1-3
d_call: TRBD1
clone_size: .
cdr3_aa: CASTGGNSGNTIYF
cdr3_nt: TGTGCCAGCACAGGGGGCAACTCTGGAAACACCATATATTTT

v_call: TRBV3-1/TRBV3-2
j_call: TRBJ2-5
d_call: .
clone_size: .
cdr3_aa: CASSQAYNRDFQETQYF
cdr3_nt: TGTGCCAGCAGCCAGGCATATAACCGGGACTTCCAAGAGACCCAGTACTTC

v_call: TRBV5-5
j_call: TRBJ2-7
d_call: .
clone_size: .
cdr3_aa: CASSLGGDRSYEQYF
cdr3_nt: TGTGCCAGCAGCTTGGGGGGCGACAGATCCTACGAGCAGTACTTC

v_call: TRBV18
j_call: TRBJ1-2
d_call: TRBD1
clone_size: few
cdr3_aa: CASSPSDRGLGYTF
cdr3_nt: TGTGCCAGCTCACCTTCCGACAGGGGGCTAGGCTACACCTTC